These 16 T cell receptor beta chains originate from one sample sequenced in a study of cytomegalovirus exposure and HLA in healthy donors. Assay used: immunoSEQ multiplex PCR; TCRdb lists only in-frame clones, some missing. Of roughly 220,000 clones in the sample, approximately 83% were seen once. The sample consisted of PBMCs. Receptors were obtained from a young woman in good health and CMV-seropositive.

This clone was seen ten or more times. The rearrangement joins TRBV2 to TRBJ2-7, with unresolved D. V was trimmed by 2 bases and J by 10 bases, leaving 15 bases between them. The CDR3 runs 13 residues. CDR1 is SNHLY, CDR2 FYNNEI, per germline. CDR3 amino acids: CASSESLPDGQYF. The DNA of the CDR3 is TGTGCCAGCAGTGAATCCCTTCCTGACGGCCAGTACTTC. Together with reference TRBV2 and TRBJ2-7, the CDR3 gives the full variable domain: EPEVTQTPSHQVTQMGQEVILRCVPISNHLYFYWYRQILGQKVEFLVSFYNNEISEKSEIFDDQFSVERPDGSNFTLKIRSTKLEDSAMYFCASSESLPDGQYFGPGTRLTVT.

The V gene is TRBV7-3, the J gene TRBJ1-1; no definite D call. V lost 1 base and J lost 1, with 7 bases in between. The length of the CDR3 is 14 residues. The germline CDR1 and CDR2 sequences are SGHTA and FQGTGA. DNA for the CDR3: TGTGCCAGCAGCTTAAATCCAGGGAACACTGAAGCTTTCTTT. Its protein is CASSLNPGNTEAFF.

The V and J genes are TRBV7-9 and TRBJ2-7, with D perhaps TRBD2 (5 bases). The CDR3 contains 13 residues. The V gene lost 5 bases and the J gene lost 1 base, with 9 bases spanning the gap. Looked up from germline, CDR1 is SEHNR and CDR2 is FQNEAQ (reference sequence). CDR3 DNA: TGTGCCAGCAGCCGCGGGTCTTCCTACGAGCAGTACTTC. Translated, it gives CASSRGSSYEQYF.

The CDR3 DNA follows: TGCGCCAGCAGCTTAAGGGGGCCGAGCACTGAAGCTTTCTTT. This translates into CASSLRGPSTEAFF. The chain carries TRBV5-1 and TRBJ1-1; 7 bases line up with TRBD1. The germline V gene has CDR1 SGHRS and CDR2 YFSETQ. V was clipped by 2 bases and J by 4 bases; unmatched bases: 5. The CDR3 is 14 residues long.

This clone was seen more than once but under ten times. CDR3 sequence (DNA): TGTGCCAGCAGCTTAGCGGGAGGGGACACAGATACGCAGTATTTT. Translation: CASSLAGGDTDTQYF. This rearrangement joins TRBV7-9 to TRBJ2-3, with 7 bases aligning to TRBD2. The CDR3 covers 15 residues. CDR1 and CDR2 from the germline V gene are SEHNR and FQNEAQ (reference sequence). With 0 bases clipped from V and 2 bases from J, the junction kept 2 bases outside the gene matches.

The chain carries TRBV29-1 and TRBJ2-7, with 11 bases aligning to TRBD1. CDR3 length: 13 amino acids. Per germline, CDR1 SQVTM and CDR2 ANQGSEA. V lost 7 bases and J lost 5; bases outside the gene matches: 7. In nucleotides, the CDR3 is TGCAGCGCCGTCGGGACAGGGGGAAACGAGCAGTACTTC. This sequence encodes CSAVGTGGNEQYF.

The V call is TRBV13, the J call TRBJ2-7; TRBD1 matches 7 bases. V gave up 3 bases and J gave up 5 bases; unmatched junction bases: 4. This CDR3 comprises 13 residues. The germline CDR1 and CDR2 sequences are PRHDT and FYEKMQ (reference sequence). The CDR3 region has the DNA TGTGCCAGCAGCTTCCGACAGGGTAACGAGCAGTACTTC. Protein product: CASSFRQGNEQYF.

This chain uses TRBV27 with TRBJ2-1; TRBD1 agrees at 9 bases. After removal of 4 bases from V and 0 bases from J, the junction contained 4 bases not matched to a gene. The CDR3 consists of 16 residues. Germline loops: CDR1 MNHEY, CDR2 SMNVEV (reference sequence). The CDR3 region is CASSYKQGASYNEQFF. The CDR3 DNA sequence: TGTGCCAGCAGTTACAAACAGGGGGCCTCCTACAATGAGCAGTTCTTC.

CDR3 sequence (DNA): TGTGCCAGCAGTGCTGGACAGGACCCTAACTACACCTTC. Amino acid sequence: CASSAGQDPNYTF. The rearrangement joins TRBV6-1 to TRBJ1-2; 7 positions agree with TRBD1. CDR3 length equals 13 residues. V was clipped by 4 bases and J by 10 bases; unmatched bases: 9. The V gene's germline CDR1 is MNHNS and CDR2 SASEGT.

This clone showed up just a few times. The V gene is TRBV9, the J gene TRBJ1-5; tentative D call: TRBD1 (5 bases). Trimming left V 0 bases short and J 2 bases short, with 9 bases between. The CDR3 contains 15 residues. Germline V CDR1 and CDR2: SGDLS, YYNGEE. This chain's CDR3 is CASSVGGVGNQPQHF. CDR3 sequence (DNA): TGTGCCAGCAGCGTAGGAGGGGTCGGCAATCAGCCCCAGCATTTT.

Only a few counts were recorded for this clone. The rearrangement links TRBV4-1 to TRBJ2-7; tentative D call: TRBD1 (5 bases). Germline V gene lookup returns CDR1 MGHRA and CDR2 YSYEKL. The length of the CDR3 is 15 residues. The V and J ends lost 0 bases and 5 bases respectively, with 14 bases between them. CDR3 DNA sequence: TGCGCCAGCAGCCAAGATTGGGGCAGGGAAAACGAGCAGTACTTC. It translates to CASSQDWGRENEQYF.

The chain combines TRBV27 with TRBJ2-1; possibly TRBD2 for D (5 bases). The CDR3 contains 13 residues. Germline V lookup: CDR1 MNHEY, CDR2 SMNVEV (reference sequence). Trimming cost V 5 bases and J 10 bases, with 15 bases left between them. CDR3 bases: TGTGCCAGCAGTCCCCCCCCGGGGAACGAGCAGTTCTTC. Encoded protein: CASSPPPGNEQFF.

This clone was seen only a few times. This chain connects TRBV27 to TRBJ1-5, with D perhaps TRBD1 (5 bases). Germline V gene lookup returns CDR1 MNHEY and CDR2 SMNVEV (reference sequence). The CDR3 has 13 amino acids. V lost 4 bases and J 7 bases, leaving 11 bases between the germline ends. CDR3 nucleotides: TGTGCCAGCAGTTCCACAGGACGCCAGCCCCAGCATTTT. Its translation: CASSSTGRQPQHF.

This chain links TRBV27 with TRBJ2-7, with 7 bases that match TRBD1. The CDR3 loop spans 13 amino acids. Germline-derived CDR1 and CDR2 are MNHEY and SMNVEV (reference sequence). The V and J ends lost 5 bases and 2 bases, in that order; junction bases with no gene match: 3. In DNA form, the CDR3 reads TGTGCCAGCAGTGTCGGGACAGCCTACGAGCAGTACTTC. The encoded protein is CASSVGTAYEQYF.

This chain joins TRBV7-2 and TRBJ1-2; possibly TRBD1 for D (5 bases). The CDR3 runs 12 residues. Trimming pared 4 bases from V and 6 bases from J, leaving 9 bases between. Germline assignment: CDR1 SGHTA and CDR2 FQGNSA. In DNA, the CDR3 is TGTGCCAGCAGCTCCACAGGTCATGGCTACACCTTC. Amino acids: CASSSTGHGYTF.

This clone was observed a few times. The CDR3 sequence is CASRDPLGEQYF. CDR3 bases: TGCGCCAGCCGGGACCCCCTAGGCGAGCAGTACTTC. The V and J genes are TRBV10-2 and TRBJ2-7, with D perhaps assigned TRBD1 or TRBD2 (5 bases each). CDR1 and CDR2 (germline): WSHSY, SAAADI. The CDR3 has 12 amino acids. Trimming took 8 bases from V and 6 from J, leaving 14 bases between them.